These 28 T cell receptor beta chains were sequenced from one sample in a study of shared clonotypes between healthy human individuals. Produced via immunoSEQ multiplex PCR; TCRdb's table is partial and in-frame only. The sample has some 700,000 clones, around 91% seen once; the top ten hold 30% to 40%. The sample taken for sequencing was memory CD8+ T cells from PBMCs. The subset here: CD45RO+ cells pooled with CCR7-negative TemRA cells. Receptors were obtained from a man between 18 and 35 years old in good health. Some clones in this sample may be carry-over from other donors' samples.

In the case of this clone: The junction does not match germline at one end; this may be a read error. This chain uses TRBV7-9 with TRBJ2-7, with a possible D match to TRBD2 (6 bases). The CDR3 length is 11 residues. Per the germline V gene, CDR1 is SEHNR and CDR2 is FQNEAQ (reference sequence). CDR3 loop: CASSLGLVFMF. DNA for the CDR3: TGTGCCAGCAGCTTAGGACTAGTTTTTATGTTC.

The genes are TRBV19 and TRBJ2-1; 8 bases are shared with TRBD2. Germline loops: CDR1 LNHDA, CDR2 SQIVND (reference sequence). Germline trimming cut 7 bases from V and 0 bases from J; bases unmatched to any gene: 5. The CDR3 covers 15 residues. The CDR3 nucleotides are TGTGCCAGTACTGCGGGGGGAAGCTCCTACAATGAGCAGTTCTTC. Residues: CASTAGGSSYNEQFF.

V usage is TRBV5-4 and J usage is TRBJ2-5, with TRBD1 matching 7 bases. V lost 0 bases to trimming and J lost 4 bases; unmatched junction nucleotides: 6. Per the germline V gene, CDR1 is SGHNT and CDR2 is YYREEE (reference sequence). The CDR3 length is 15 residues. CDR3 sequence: CASSLGGTVRETQYF. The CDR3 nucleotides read TGTGCCAGCAGCTTGGGGGGGACAGTACGAGAGACCCAGTACTTC.

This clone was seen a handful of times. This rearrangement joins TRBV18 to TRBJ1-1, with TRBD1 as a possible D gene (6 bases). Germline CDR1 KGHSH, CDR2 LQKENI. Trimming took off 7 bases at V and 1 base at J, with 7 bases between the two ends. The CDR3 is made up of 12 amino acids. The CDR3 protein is CASWTANTEAFF. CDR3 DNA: TGTGCCAGCTGGACAGCGAACACTGAAGCTTTCTTT.

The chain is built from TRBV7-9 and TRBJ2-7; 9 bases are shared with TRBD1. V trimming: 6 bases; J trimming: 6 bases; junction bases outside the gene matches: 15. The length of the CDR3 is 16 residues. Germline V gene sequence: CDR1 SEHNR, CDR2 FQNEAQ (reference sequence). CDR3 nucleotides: TGTGCCAGCAGTTTTAAGACCGGGACAGGGACCCCCGAGCAGTACTTC. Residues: CASSFKTGTGTPEQYF.

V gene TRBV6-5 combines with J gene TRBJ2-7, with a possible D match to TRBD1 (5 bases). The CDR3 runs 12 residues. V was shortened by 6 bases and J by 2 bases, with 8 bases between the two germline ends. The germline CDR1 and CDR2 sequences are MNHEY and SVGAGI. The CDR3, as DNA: TGTGCCAGCAGCGGACATCCCTACGAGCAGTACTTC. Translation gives CASSGHPYEQYF.

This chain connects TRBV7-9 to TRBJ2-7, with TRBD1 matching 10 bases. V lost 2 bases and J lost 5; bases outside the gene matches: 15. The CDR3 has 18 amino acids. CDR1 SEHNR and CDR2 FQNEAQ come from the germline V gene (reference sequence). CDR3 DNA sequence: TGTGCCAGCAGCTTAAACACGAGTCCCCGGGACAGGGGCCACGAGCAGTACTTC. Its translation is CASSLNTSPRDRGHEQYF.

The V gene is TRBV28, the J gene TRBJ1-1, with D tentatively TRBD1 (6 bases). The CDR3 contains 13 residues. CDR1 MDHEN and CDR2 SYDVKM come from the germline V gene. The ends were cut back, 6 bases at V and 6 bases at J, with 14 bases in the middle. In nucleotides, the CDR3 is TGTGCCAGCAGGCCCAGAGGGACATCTGAAGCTTTCTTT. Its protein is CASRPRGTSEAFF.

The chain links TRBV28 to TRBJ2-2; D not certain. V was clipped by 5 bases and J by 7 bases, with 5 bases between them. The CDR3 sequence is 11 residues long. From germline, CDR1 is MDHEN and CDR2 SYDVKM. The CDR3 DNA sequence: TGTGCCAGCAGTCCGCGCGGGGAGCTGTTTTTT. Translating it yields CASSPRGELFF.

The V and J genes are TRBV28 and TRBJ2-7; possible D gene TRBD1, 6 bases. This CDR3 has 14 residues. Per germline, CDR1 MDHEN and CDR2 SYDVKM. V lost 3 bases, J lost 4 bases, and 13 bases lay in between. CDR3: CASSFHGTSYEQYF. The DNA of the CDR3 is TGTGCCAGCAGTTTTCACGGGACAAGTTACGAGCAGTACTTC.

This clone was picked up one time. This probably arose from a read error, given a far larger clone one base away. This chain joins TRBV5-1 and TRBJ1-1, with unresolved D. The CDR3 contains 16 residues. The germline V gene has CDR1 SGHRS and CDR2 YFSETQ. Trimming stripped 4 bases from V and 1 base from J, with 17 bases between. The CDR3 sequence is CASSGRIVATNTEAFF. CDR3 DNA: TGCGCCAGCAGCGGCAGGATTGTAGCTACGAACACTGAAGCTTTCTTT.

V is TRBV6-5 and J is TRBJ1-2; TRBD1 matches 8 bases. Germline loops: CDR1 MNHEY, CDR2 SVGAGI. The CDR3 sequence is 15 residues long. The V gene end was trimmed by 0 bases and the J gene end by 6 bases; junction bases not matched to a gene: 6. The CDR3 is CASSYSPDRVHGYTF. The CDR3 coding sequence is TGTGCCAGCAGTTACTCCCCGGACAGGGTGCATGGCTACACCTTC.

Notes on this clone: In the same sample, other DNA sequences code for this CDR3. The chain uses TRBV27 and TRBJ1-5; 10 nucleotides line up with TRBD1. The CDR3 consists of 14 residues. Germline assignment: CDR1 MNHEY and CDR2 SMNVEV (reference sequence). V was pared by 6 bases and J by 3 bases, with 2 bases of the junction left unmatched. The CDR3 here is CASRTGGSNQPQHF. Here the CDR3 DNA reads TGTGCCAGCAGGACAGGGGGCTCCAATCAGCCCCAGCATTTT.

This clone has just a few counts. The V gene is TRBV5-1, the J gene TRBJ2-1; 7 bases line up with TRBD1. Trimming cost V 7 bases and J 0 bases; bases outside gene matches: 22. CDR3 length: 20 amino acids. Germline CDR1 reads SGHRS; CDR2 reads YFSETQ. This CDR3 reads CASRRDSLAPGHSSYNEQFF. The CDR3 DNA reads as TGCGCCAGCCGCAGGGACAGCTTAGCACCGGGCCACAGCTCCTACAATGAGCAGTTCTTC. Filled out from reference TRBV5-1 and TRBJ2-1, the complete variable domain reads KAGVTQTPRYLIKTRGQQVTLSCSPISGHRSVSWYQQTPGQGLQFLFEYFSETQRNKGNFPGRFSGRQFSNSRSEMNVSTLELGDSALYLCASRRDSLAPGHSSYNEQFFGPGTRLTVL.

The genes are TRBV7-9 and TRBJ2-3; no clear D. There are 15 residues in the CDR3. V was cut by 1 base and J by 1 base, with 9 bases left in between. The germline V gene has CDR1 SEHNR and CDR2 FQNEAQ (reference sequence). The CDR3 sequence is CASSLGVIGTDTQYF. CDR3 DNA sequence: TGTGCCAGCAGCTTAGGCGTGATCGGCACAGATACGCAGTATTTT.

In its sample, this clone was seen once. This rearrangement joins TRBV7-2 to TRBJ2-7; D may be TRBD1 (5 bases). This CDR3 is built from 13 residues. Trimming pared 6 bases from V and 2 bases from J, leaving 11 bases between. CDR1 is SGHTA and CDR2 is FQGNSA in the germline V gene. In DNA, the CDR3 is TGTGCCAGCAGGTACAAGGGGACCTACGAGCAGTACTTC. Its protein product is CASRYKGTYEQYF.

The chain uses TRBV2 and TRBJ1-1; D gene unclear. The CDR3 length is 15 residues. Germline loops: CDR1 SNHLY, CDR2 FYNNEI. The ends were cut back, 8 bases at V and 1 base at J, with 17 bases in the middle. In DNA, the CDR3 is TGTGCCAGCTCCATGGAGGAGGAGTCGAACACTGAAGCTTTCTTT. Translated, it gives CASSMEEESNTEAFF. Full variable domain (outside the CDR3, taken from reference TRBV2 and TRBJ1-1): EPEVTQTPSHQVTQMGQEVILRCVPISNHLYFYWYRQILGQKVEFLVSFYNNEISEKSEIFDDQFSVERPDGSNFTLKIRSTKLEDSAMYFCASSMEEESNTEAFFGQGTRLTVV.

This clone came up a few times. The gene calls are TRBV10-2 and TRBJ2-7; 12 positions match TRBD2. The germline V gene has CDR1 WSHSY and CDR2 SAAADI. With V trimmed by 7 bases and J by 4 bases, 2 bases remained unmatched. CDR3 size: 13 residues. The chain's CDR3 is CASTGTSGYEQYF. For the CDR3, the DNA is TGCGCCAGCACCGGGACTAGCGGGTACGAGCAGTACTTC.

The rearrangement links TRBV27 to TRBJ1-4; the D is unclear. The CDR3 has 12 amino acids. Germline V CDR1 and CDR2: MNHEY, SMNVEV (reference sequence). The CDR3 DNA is TGTGCTTCGGGGTTGACTAATGAAAAACTGTTTTTT. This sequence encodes CASGLTNEKLFF. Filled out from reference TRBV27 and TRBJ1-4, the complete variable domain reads EAQVTQNPRYLITVTGKKLTVTCSQNMNHEYMSWYRQDPGLGLRQIYYSMNVEVTDKGDVPEGYKVSRKEKRNFPLILESPSPNQTSLYFCASGLTNEKLFFGSGTQLSVL.

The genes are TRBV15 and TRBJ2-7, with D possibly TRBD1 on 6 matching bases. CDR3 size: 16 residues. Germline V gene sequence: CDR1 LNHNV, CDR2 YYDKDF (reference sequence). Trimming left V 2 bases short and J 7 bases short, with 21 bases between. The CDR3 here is CATSRTTGTLGEEQYF. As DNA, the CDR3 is TGTGCCACCAGCAGAACCACCGGGACACTGGGAGAAGAGCAGTACTTC.

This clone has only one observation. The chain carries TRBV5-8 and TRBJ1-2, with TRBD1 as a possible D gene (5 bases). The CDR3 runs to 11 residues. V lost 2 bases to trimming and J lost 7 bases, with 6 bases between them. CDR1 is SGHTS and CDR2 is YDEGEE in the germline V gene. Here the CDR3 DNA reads TGTGCCAGCAGCTTCGGGGGTGGCTACACCTTC. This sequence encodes CASSFGGGYTF.

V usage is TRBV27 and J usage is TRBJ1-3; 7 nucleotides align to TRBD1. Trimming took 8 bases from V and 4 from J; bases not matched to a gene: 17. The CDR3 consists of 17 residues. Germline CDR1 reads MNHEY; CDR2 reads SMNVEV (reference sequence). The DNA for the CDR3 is TGTGCCAGCGGATCTCTGGAGGGGGCATCGTACGGAAACACCATATATTTT. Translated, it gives CASGSLEGASYGNTIYF.

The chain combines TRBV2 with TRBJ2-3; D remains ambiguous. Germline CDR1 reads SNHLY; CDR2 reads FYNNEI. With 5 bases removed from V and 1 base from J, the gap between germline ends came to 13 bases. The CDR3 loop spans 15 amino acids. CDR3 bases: TGTGCCAGCAGTAGCCCTGGCGTCCGCACAGATACGCAGTATTTT. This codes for CASSSPGVRTDTQYF.

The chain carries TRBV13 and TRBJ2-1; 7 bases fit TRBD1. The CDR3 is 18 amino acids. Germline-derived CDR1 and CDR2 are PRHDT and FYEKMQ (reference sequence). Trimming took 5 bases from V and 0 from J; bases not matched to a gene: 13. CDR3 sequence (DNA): TGTGCCAGCAGCACACGTAATGGGGGACAGAACTCCTACAATGAGCAGTTCTTC. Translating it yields CASSTRNGGQNSYNEQFF.

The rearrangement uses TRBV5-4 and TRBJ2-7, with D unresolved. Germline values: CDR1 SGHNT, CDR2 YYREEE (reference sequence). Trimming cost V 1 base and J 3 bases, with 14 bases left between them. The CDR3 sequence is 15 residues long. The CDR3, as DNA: TGTGCCAGCAGCTTGACCCCGGGCGCCAACTACGAGCAGTACTTC. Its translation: CASSLTPGANYEQYF.

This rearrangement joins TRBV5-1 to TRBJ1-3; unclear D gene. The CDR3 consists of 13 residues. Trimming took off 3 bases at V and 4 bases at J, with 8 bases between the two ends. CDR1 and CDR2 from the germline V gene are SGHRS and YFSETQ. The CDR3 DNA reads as TGCGCCAGCAGCTCCTATAAAGGAAACACCATATATTTT. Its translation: CASSSYKGNTIYF. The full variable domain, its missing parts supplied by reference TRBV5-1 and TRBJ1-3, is KAGVTQTPRYLIKTRGQQVTLSCSPISGHRSVSWYQQTPGQGLQFLFEYFSETQRNKGNFPGRFSGRQFSNSRSEMNVSTLELGDSALYLCASSSYKGNTIYFGEGSWLTVV.

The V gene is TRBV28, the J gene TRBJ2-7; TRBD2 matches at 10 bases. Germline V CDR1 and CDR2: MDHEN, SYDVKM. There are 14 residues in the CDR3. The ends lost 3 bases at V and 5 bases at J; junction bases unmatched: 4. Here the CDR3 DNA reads TGTGCCAGCAGTTTCCTAGCGGGAGACCACGAGCAGTACTTC. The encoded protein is CASSFLAGDHEQYF.

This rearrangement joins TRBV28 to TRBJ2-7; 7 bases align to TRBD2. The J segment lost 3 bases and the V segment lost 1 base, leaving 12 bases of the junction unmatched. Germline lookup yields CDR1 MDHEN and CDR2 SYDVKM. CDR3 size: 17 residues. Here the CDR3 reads CASSLLSLRERLYEQYF. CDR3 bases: TGTGCCAGCAGTTTATTATCGTTGCGGGAGAGACTCTACGAGCAGTACTTC.